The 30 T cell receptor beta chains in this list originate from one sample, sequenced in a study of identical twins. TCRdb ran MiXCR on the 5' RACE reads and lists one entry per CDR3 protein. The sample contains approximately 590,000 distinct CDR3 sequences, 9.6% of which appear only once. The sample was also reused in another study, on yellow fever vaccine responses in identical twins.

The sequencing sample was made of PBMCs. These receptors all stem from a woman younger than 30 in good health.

The CDR3 nucleotides are TGCAGCGTTGTCAGTCAGGACTCCTACGAGCAGTACTTC. It is translated as CSVVSQDSYEQYF. This chain uses TRBV29-1 with TRBJ2-7; no clear D gene. Trimming pared 4 bases from V and 0 bases from J, leaving 10 bases between. The CDR3 has 13 residues. Germline V gene sequence: CDR1 SQVTM, CDR2 ANQGSEA.

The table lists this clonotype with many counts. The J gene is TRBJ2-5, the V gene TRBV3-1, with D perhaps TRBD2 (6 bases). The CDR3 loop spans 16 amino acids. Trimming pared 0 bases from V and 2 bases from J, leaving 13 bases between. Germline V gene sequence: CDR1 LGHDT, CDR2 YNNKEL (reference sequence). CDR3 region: CASSQDRGLVQETQYF. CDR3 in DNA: TGTGCCAGCAGCCAAGATCGGGGGTTGGTTCAAGAGACCCAGTACTTC.

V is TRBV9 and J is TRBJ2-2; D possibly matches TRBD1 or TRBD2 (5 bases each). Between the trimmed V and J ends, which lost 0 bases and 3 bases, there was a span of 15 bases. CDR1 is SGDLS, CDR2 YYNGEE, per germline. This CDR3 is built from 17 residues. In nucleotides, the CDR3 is TGTGCCAGCAGCGTAGATCGAAGGGGAGAGGACACCGGGGAGCTGTTTTTT. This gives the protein CASSVDRRGEDTGELFF.

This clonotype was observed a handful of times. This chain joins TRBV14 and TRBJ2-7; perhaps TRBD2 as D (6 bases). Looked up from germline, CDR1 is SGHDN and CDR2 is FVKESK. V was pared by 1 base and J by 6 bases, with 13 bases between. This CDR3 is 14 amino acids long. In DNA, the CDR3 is TGTGCCAGCAGCCAAGCCCCGGGGGTGTTCGAGCAGTACTTC. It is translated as CASSQAPGVFEQYF.

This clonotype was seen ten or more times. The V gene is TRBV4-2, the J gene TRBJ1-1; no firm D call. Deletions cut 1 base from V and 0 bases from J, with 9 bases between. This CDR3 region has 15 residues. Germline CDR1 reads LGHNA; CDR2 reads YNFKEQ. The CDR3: CASSQVNTMNTEAFF. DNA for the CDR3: TGTGCCAGCAGCCAAGTTAATACAATGAACACTGAAGCTTTCTTT.

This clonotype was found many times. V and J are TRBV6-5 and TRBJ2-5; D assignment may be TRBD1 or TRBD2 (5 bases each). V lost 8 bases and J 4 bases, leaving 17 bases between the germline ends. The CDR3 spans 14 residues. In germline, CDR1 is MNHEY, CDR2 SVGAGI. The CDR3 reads CASCFSHGGETQYF. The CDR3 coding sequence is TGTGCCAGCTGTTTCTCCCATGGGGGAGAGACCCAGTACTTC.

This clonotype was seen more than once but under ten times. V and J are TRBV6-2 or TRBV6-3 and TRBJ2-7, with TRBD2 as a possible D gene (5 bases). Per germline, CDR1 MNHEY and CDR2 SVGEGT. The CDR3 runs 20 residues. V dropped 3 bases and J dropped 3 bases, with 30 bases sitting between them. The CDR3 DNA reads TGTGCCAGCAGTTATTATCAGAGGGCCTCGCCCCAACGGTCACTCTACGAGCAGTACTTC. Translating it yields CASSYYQRASPQRSLYEQYF.

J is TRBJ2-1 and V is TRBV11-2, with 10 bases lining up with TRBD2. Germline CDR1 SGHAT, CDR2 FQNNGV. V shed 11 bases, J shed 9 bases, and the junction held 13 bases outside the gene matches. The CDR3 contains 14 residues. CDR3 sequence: CAGRSSSGSGEQFF. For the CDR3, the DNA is TGTGCCGGAAGGTCGTCTAGCGGGAGTGGTGAGCAGTTCTTC.

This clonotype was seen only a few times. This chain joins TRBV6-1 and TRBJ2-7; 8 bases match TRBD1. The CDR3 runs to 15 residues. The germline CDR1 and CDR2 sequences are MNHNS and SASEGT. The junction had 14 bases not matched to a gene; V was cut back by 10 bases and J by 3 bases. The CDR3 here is CATFGNSDRDYEQYF. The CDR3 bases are TGTGCCACCTTTGGGAACTCGGACAGGGACTACGAGCAGTACTTC.

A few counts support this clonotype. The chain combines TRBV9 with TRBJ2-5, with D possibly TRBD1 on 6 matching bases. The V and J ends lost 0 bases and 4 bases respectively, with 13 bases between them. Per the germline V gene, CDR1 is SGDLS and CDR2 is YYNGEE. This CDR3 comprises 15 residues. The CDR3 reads CASSVGGQGTETQYF. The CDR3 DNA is TGTGCCAGCAGCGTAGGAGGGCAGGGGACAGAGACCCAGTACTTC.

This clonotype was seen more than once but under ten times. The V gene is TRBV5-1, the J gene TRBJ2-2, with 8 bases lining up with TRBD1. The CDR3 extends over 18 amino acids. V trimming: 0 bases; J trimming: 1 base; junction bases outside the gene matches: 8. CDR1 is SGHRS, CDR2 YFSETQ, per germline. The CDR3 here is CASSLEYAGQGNTGELFF. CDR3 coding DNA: TGCGCCAGCAGCTTGGAATATGCAGGACAGGGGAACACCGGGGAGCTGTTTTTT.

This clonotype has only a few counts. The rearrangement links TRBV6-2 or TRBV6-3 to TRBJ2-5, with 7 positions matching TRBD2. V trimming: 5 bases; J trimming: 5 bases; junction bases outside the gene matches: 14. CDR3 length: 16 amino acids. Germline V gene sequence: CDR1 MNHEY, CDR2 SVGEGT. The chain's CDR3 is CASSPPSETSRETQYF. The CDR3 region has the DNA TGTGCCAGCAGTCCACCCTCCGAGACTAGCAGGGAGACCCAGTACTTC.

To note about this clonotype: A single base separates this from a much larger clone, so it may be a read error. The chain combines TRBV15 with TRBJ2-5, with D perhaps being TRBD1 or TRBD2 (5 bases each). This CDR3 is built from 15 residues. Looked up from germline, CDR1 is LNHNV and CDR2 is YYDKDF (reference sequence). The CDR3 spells CSTSRDKGPQETQYF. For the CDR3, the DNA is TGTTCCACCAGCAGAGATAAGGGACCTCAAGAGACCCAGTACTTC.

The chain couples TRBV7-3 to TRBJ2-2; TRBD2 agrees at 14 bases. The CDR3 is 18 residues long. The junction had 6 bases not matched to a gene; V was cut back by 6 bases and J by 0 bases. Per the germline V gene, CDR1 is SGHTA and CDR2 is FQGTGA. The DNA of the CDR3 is TGTGCCAGCAGAAGGACTAGCGGGGGGCCGGCGAACACCGGGGAGCTGTTTTTT. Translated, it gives CASRRTSGGPANTGELFF.

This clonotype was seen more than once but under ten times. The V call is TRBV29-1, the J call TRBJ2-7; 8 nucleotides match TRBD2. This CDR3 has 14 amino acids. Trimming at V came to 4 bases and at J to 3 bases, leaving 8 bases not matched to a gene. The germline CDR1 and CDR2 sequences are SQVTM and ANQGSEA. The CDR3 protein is CSVGQAGVVYEQYF. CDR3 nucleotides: TGCAGCGTTGGCCAAGCGGGGGTTGTCTACGAGCAGTACTTC.

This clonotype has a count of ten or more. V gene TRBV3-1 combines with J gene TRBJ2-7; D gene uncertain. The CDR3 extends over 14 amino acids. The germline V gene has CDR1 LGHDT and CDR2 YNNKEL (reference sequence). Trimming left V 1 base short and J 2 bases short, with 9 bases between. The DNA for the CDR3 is TGTGCCAGCAGCCAAGCATTGGCCACCTACGAGCAGTACTTC. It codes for CASSQALATYEQYF.

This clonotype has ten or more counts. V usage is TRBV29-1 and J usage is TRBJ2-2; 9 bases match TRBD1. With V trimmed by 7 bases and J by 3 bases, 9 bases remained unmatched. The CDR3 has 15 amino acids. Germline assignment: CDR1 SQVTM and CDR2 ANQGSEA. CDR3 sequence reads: CSAEGTGIDTGELFF. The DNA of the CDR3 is TGCAGCGCTGAGGGGACAGGGATAGACACCGGGGAGCTGTTTTTT.

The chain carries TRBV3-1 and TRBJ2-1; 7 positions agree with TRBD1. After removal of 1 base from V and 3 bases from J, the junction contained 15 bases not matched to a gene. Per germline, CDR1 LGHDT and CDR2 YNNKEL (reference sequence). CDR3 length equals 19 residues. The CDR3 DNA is TGTGCCAGCAGCCAAGTTCCCAGTCTCGAGGGGGCGGTCTACAATGAGCAGTTCTTC. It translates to CASSQVPSLEGAVYNEQFF.

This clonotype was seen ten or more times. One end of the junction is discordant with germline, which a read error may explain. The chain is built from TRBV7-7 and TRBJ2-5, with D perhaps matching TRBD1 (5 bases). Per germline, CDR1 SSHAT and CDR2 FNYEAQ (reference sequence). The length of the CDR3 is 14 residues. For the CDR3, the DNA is TGTGCTAGCAGCCATATCGACAGACAAGAGACCCAGTACTTC. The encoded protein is CASSHIDRQETQYF.

The CDR3 loop reads CASSLDWKHEQYF. The CDR3 DNA is TGTGCCAGCAGTTTAGACTGGAAACACGAGCAGTACTTC. This chain connects TRBV27 to TRBJ2-7, with D hard to call. V lost 2 bases, J lost 5 bases, and 10 bases lay in between. CDR3 length: 13 residues. The germline V gene has CDR1 MNHEY and CDR2 SMNVEV (reference sequence).

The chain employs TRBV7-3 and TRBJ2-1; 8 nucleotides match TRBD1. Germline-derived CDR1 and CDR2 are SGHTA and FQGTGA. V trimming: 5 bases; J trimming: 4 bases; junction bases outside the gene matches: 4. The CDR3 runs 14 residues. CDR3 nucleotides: TGTGCCAGCAGCATGGACAGGGCATACAATGAGCAGTTCTTC. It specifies CASSMDRAYNEQFF.

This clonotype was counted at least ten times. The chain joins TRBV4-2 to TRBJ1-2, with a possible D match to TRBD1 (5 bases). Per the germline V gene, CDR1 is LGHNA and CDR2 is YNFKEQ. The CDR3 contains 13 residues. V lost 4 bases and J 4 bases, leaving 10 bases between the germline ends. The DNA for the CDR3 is TGTGCCAGCAGCCTCGTGGGGGGCTATGGCTACACCTTC. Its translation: CASSLVGGYGYTF.

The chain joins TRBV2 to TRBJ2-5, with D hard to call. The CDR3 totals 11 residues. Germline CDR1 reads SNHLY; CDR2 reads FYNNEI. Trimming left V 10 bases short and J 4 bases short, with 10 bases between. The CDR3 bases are TGTGCCACCACCCTCCCAGAGACCCAGTACTTC. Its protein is CATTLPETQYF.

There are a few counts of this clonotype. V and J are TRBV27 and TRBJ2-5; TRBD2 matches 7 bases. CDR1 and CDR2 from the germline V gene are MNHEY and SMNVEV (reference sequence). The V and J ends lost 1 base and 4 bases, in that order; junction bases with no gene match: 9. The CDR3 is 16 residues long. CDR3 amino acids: CASSLYGRGRGETQYF. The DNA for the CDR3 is TGTGCCAGCAGTTTATATGGTCGGGGGAGGGGAGAGACCCAGTACTTC.

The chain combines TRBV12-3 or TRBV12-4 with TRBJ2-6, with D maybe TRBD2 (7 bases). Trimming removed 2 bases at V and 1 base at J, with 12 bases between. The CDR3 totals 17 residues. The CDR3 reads CASSLWGGQSGANVLTF. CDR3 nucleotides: TGTGCCAGCAGTTTATGGGGGGGGCAATCTGGGGCCAACGTCCTGACTTTC.

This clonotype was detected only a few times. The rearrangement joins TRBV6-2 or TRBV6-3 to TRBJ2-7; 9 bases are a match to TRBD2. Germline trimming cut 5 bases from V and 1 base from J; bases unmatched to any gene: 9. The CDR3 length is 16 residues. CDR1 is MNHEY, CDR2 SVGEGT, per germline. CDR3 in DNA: TGTGCCAGCAGTACCCCAACTAGCGGGTTTTCCTACGAGCAGTACTTC. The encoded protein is CASSTPTSGFSYEQYF.

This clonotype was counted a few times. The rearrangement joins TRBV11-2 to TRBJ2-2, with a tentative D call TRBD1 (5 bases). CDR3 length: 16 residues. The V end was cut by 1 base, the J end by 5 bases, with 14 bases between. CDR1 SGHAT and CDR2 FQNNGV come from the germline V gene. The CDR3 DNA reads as TGTGCCAGCAGCTTAGTGGGCAGGGTAGGGACCGGGGAGCTGTTTTTT. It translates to CASSLVGRVGTGELFF.

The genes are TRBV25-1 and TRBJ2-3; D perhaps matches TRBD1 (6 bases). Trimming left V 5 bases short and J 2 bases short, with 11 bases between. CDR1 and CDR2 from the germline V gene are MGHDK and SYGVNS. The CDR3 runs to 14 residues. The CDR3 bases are TGTGCCAGCAGTTACACAGGGAACACAGATACGCAGTATTTT. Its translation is CASSYTGNTDTQYF. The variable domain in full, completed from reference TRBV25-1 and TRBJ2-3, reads EADIYQTPRYLVIGTGKKITLECSQTMGHDKMYWYQQDPGMELHLIHYSYGVNSTEKGDLSSESTVSRIRTEHFPLTLESARPSHTSQYLCASSYTGNTDTQYFGPGTRLTVL.

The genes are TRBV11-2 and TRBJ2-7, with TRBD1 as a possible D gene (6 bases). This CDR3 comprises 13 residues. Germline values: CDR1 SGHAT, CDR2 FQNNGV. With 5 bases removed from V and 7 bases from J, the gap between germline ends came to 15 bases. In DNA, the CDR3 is TGTGCCAGCAGCCCCACAGGGCTGTGGGAGCAGTACTTC. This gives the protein CASSPTGLWEQYF.

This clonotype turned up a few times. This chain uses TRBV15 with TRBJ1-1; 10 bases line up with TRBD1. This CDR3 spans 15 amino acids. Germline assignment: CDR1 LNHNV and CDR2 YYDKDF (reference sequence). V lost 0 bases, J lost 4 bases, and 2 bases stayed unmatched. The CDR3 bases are TGTGCCACCAGCAGAGATGGGACAGGGGTCACTGAAGCTTTCTTT. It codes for CATSRDGTGVTEAFF.